This TCR beta chain originates from a study of vaccination effects on CD4 cells after COVID-19. About the study: The culture medium for around 2 million PBMC per well included 9.5 to 10 IU/ml IL-2 and about 9.9 ug/ml peptides.

Study-wide findings and caveats: Clones from infection and from vaccination both contracted markedly late after vaccination. Few convalescent patients, and no early post-infection timepoints, were available to the study.

Clones were read by immunoSEQ multiplex PCR, and TCRdb kept only the in-frame ones, dropping some. The sample includes tens of thousands of clones, roughly 73% seen only once; the top ten take approximately 9.9%. Trimming shortened V by 2 bases and J by 7 bases, and 11 bases separated the two germline ends. This CDR3 is 13 amino acids long. It was after approximately 11 days of culture that CD4+ T cells were isolated. Half-medium exchanges with IL-2 medium took place on days 3 and 7. Worth noting for this clone: Its antigen is unidentified.

This receptor was obtained from a human donor who received a COVID-19 vaccine. This sample comprised CD4+ T cells from PBMCs cultured without peptide, obtained before COVID-19 vaccination. V gene TRBV12-3 or TRBV12-4 combines with J gene TRBJ1-2, with D possibly being TRBD1 (5 bases). CDR3 sequence (DNA): TGTGCCAGCAGTTTATCGTCCAGGGCTGGCTACACCTTC. It codes for CASSLSSRAGYTF.